What follows describes a single TCR beta chain. Its specificity is not known. Time point reported: cycle 4 day 1 (C4D1), after six to seven weeks of nivolumab. All trial patients relapsed after autologous stem cell transplantation. The data are from a study of PD-1 blockade in classical Hodgkin lymphoma. Across the study: The patients were dosed with nivolumab 3 mg/kg, infused intravenously every 2 weeks.

Measured with immunoSEQ multiplex PCR; TCRdb has only the in-frame clones, and not every one. Of about 24,000 clones in the sample, 81% were seen once. V lost 4 bases, J lost 5 bases, and 11 bases lay in between. CDR3 length: 13 amino acids. Germline CDR1 reads KGHSH; CDR2 reads LQKENI. Study observations and caveats: Repertoire differences have undefined causes, possibly disease activity or prior therapy. Complete responders started with a diversity level that resembled newly diagnosed patients at baseline.

Sequencing used peripheral blood mononuclear cells (PBMCs), obtained before the fourth cycle of nivolumab. The V and J genes are TRBV18 and TRBJ2-5, with a possible D match to TRBD1 (5 bases). The origin of this receptor is a human donor with classical Hodgkin lymphoma. DNA for the CDR3: TGTGCCAGCTCACGGGGCGTGGAGGAGACCCAGTACTTC. This sequence encodes CASSRGVEETQYF.